The 6 T cell receptor beta chains below all came from one sample that was sequenced in a study of draining lymph node invasion in breast cancer. MiXCR, applied by TCRdb to the bulk RNA-seq reads, yields one record per CDR3 protein. The table includes 3,000 to 4,000 distinct CDR3 sequences, roughly 47% detected once. Sorting for CD4+ CD45RA- CD25high cells yielded memory regulatory T cells. Sample: sorted memory Tregs from a lymph node. These receptors originate from a female donor with luminal breast cancer.

V usage is TRBV7-2 and J usage is TRBJ2-7, with a weak D call TRBD2 (6 bases). V shed 5 bases and J shed 9 bases, with 23 bases lying between them. Looked up from germline, CDR1 is SGHTA and CDR2 is FQGNSA. The CDR3 length is 15 residues. The CDR3 bases are TGTGCCAGCAGCCCAGGTAGCCCCATGCCCGGGGGGCAGTACTTC. It yields the protein CASSPGSPMPGGQYF. The full variable domain, completed using reference TRBV7-2 and TRBJ2-7, is GAGVSQSPSNKVTEKGKDVELRCDPISGHTALYWYRQSLGQGLEFLIYFQGNSAPDKSGLPSDRFSAERTGGSVSTLTIQRTQQEDSAVYLCASSPGSPMPGGQYFGPGTRLTVT.

The table lists this clonotype with a few counts. The chain carries TRBV6-6 and TRBJ1-2; TRBD1 matches 7 bases. Per the germline V gene, CDR1 is MNHNY and CDR2 is SVGAGI (reference sequence). V lost 5 bases and J lost 4; bases outside the gene matches: 10. CDR3 size: 15 residues. The CDR3 nucleotides are TGTGCCAGCAGTCCTCGACAGGGCACTGGCTATGGCTACACCTTC. Translated: CASSPRQGTGYGYTF.

V and J are TRBV6-1 and TRBJ2-4; D uncertain. Germline-derived CDR1 and CDR2 are MNHNS and SASEGT. The CDR3 runs 13 residues. Trimming stripped 8 bases from V and 8 bases from J, with 16 bases between. The CDR3 loop reads CASARTRPDIQYF. CDR3 nucleotides: TGTGCCAGCGCCCGGACCCGCCCGGACATTCAGTACTTC.

The V and J genes are TRBV9 and TRBJ1-6; TRBD1 is a possible D gene (6 bases). Germline CDR1 SGDLS, CDR2 YYNGEE. The CDR3 totals 14 residues. Trimming removed 4 bases from V and 8 bases from J, with 13 bases in between. The CDR3 loop reads CASSTSGADSPLHF. Here the CDR3 DNA reads TGTGCCAGCAGCACCTCAGGGGCTGATTCACCCCTCCACTTT.

This clonotype appeared a few times. J is TRBJ1-6 and V is TRBV12-3 or TRBV12-4; weak D call: TRBD1 (5 bases). Trimming removed 2 bases from V and 13 bases from J, with 12 bases in between. CDR3 length equals 13 residues. The CDR3 here is CASSLLAGSPLHF. The CDR3 bases are TGTGCCAGCAGTTTACTGGCAGGGTCCCCCCTCCACTTT.

This clonotype was seen a handful of times. The chain recombines TRBV5-1 with TRBJ2-7, with D possibly being TRBD1 (5 bases). Germline CDR1 and CDR2: SGHRS and YFSETQ. This CDR3 spans 12 amino acids. Trimming shortened V by 5 bases and J by 3 bases, and 9 bases separated the two germline ends. Written as DNA, the CDR3 is TGCGCCAGCAGTGGCAGGGACTACGAGCAGTACTTC. Protein product: CASSGRDYEQYF.